The T cell receptor beta chain described here comes from a study of cytomegalovirus exposure and HLA in healthy donors. Primers: 60 Vbeta forward and 13 Jbeta reverse. Profiled with immunoSEQ multiplex PCR; TCRdb holds only in-frame clones, not every one. This sample yields 100,000 to 150,000 clones, of which around 73% are seen a single time; about 1.5% belongs to the top ten. CDR3 length: 15 amino acids. The junction had 3 bases not matched to a gene; V was cut back by 4 bases and J by 0 bases. The germline V gene has CDR1 SGHTS and CDR2 YDEGEE. The material sequenced was PBMCs. This TCR came from a female donor in good health and CMV-seronegative. This sequence joins TRBV5-8 and TRBJ2-3, with 9 bases identical to TRBD2. CDR3 sequence reads: CASSPGLASTDTQYF. The DNA of the CDR3 is TGTGCCAGCAGCCCGGGACTAGCCAGCACAGATACGCAGTATTTT.